These T cell receptor beta chains were read from a single sample in a study of OX40 agonist ivuxolimab in advanced cancers. Produced via immunoSEQ multiplex PCR; TCRdb's table is partial and in-frame only. Among 90,000 to 130,000 clones listed, around 90% were seen once. Material: CD4+ or CD8+ T cells sorted from blood, obtained in a trial of the OX40 agonist ivuxolimab. Receptor source: an adult with an advanced solid tumor such as melanoma, head and neck, liver or kidney cancer. The CDR3 runs from the conserved cysteine through the conserved F or W.

>TRBV18
CASSPKFLNLEYSIGQNPYEQYF
>TRBV4-3
CASSRDPMEGGNEQFF
>TRBV7-2
CASSARLAASTDTQYF
>TRBV5-1
CASSLSGYEAFF
>TRBV20-1
CSPGSYNEQFF
>TRBV18
CASSPVLSNTEAFF
>TRBV4-2
CASSQAQGQTNYGYTF
>TRBV6-1
CASSSGTGGRETQYF
>TRBV5-1
CASSSDRGTYYGYTF
>TRBV2
CASSEARIGVGELFF
>TRBV7-7
CASSLGTGGLSGELFF